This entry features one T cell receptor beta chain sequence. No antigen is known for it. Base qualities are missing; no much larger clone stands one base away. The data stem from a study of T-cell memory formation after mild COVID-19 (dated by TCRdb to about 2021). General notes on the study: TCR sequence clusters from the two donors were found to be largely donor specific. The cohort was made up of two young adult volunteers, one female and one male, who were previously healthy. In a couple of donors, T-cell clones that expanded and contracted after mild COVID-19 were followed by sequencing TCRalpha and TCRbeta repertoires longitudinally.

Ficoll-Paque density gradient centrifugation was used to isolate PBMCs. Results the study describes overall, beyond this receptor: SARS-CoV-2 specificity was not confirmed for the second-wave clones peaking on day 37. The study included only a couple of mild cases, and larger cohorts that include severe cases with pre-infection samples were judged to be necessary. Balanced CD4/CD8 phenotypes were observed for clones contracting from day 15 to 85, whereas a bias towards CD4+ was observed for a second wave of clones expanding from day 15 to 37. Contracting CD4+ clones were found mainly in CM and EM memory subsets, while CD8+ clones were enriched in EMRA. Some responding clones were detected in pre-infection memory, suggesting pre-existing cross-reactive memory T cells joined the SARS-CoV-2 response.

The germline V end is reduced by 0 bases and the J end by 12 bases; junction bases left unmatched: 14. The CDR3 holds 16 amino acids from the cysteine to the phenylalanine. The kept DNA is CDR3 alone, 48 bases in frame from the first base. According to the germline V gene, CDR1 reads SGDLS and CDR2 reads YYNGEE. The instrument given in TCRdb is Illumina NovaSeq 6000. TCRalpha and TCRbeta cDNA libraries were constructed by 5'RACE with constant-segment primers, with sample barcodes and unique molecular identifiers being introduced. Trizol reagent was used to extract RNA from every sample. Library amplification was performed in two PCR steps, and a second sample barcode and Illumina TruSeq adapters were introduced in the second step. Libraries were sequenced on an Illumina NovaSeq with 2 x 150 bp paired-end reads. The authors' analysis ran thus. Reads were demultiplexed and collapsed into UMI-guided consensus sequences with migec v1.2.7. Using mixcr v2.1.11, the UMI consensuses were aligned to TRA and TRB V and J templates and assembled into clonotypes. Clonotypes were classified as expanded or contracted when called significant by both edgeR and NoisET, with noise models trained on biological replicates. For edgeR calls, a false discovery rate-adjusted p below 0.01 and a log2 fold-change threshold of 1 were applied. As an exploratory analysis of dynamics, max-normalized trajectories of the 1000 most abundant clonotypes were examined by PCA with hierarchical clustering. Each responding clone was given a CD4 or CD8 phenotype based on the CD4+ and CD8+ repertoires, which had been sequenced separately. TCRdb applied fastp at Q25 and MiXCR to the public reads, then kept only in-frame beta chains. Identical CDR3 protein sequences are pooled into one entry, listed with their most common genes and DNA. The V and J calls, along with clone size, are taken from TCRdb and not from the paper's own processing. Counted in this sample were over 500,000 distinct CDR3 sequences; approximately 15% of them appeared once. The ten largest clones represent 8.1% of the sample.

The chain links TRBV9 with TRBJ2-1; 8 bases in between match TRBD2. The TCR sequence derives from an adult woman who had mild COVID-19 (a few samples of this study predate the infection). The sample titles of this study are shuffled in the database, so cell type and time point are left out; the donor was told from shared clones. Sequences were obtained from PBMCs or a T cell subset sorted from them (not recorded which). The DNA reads TGTGCCAGCAGCGTAGCTTCAGGGCTAGCGGGCCCTACGCAGTTCTTC. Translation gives CASSVASGLAGPTQFF.